This TCR beta chain was documented in a study of blood T cell repertoires in COVID-19. Study in general: Whether acute or convalescent, the COVID-19 samples came from the United States, Italy and Spain. Nucleic acid was either cDNA or gDNA, and it came from T cells, B-cell-depleted T cells, or PBMCs.

The germline gives CDR1 SGHTA, CDR2 FQGNSA. The V and J ends lost 5 bases and 9 bases, in that order; junction bases with no gene match: 11. The CDR3 runs 15 residues. Under the authors' procedure: Amplification from reference gene primers served as the basis for estimated nucleated cell counts. Only in-frame clones appear in the TCRdb table, and some are missing; sequencing was by immunoSEQ multiplex PCR. Clone size and the V and J calls come from that table; the DNA yielded D and trimming. The sample lists around 130,000 clones, roughly 90% occurring once. V and J are TRBV7-2 and TRBJ2-1; 9 bases are a match to TRBD2. This receptor was identified in a man aged 50 to 59 with active or convalescent COVID-19. The source material was peripheral blood. The CDR3 nucleotides read TGTGCCAGCAGCCCCGGCGGGGGGGCGATGGGTGAGCAGTTCTTC. As protein: CASSPGGGAMGEQFF.